Following are 11 T cell receptor beta chains from one sample sequenced in a study of cytomegalovirus exposure and HLA in healthy donors. The repertoire was sequenced with immunoSEQ multiplex PCR; TCRdb's copy has only in-frame clones and lacks some. The data show about 180,000 clones, 86% seen once. Sequencing used PBMCs. The receptors stem from a man younger than 35 in good health and CMV-seropositive.

This sequence joins TRBV15 and TRBJ1-1, with TRBD1 as a possible D gene (5 bases). Germline V gene lookup returns CDR1 LNHNV and CDR2 YYDKDF (reference sequence). This CDR3 has 13 residues. The germline V and J ends were trimmed by 3 bases and 8 bases, with 13 bases remaining between them. CDR3 sequence: CATSSEMNREAFF. The CDR3 DNA sequence: TGTGCCACCAGCAGTGAAATGAACAGGGAAGCTTTCTTT.

The J gene is TRBJ2-1, the V gene TRBV9; a weak D match, TRBD2 (5 bases). Germline assignment: CDR1 SGDLS and CDR2 YYNGEE. The CDR3 is 16 residues long. The V end was cut by 3 bases, the J end by 0 bases, with 13 bases between. This CDR3 reads CASSGTGAGSYNEQFF. The DNA of the CDR3 is TGTGCCAGCAGCGGGACCGGCGCGGGCTCCTACAATGAGCAGTTCTTC. Full variable domain (rest looked up from reference TRBV9 and TRBJ2-1): DSGVTQTPKHLITATGQRVTLRCSPRSGDLSVYWYQQSLDQGLQFLIQYYNGEERAKGNILERFSAQQFPDLHSELNLSSLELGDSALYFCASSGTGAGSYNEQFFGPGTRLTVL.

In this sample, this clone turned up a few times. The rearrangement uses TRBV4-2 and TRBJ2-5; D is undetermined. Germline V gene data show CDR1 as LGHNA and CDR2 as YNFKEQ. CDR3 length equals 13 residues. V was trimmed by 3 bases and J by 5 bases, leaving 10 bases between them. CDR3 region: CASSQAPWETQYF. CDR3 nucleotide sequence: TGTGCCAGCAGCCAGGCCCCATGGGAGACCCAGTACTTC.

The chain uses TRBV9 and TRBJ1-2; 7 bases agree with TRBD1. Germline V gene lookup returns CDR1 SGDLS and CDR2 YYNGEE. The CDR3 covers 17 residues. The ends lost 3 bases at V and 0 bases at J; junction bases unmatched: 11. CDR3 sequence: CASSASGQFTTNYGYTF. The CDR3 nucleotides are TGTGCCAGCAGCGCCTCGGGACAGTTTACGACTAACTATGGCTACACCTTC.

The rearrangement uses TRBV11-2 and TRBJ2-2; D remains unclear. CDR3 size: 14 residues. Trimming pared 0 bases from V and 8 bases from J, leaving 10 bases between. The V gene's germline CDR1 is SGHAT and CDR2 FQNNGV. The CDR3 bases are TGTGCCAGCAGCTTAGAGGCTAGGCGGGGGGAGCTGTTTTTT. It specifies CASSLEARRGELFF. Full variable domain (outside the CDR3, taken from reference TRBV11-2 and TRBJ2-2): EAGVAQSPRYKIIEKRQSVAFWCNPISGHATLYWYQQILGQGPKLLIQFQNNGVVDDSQLPKDRFSAERLKGVDSTLKIQPAKLEDSAVYLCASSLEARRGELFFGEGSRLTVL.

This clone was observed once. CDR3 in amino acids: CASSLSTSGRANEQYF. CDR3 in DNA: TGTGCCAGCAGTTTATCGACTAGCGGGAGGGCTAACGAGCAGTACTTC. This sequence joins TRBV27 and TRBJ2-7; TRBD2 matches at 14 bases. V lost 0 bases to trimming and J lost 5 bases; unmatched junction nucleotides: 3. Germline V gene data show CDR1 as MNHEY and CDR2 as SMNVEV (reference sequence). The CDR3 sequence is 16 residues long.

The table lists this clone with a few counts. The rearrangement uses TRBV7-9 and TRBJ1-2; D remains ambiguous. This CDR3 contains 12 residues. Looked up from germline, CDR1 is SEHNR and CDR2 is FQNEAQ (reference sequence). V was shortened by 1 base and J by 4 bases, with 4 bases between the two germline ends. CDR3 in DNA: TGTGCCAGCAGCTTAGACAGCTATGGCTACACCTTC. Its protein product is CASSLDSYGYTF. Combining the CDR3 with reference TRBV7-9 and TRBJ1-2 gives the whole variable domain DTGVSQNPRHKITKRGQNVTFRCDPISEHNRLYWYRQTLGQGPEFLTYFQNEAQLEKSRLLSDRFSAERPKGSFSTLEIQRTEQGDSAMYLCASSLDSYGYTFGSGTRLTVV.

V and J are TRBV7-6 and TRBJ2-5, with D hard to call. This CDR3 comprises 15 residues. Trimming removed 5 bases at V and 0 bases at J, with 13 bases between. Germline-derived CDR1 and CDR2 are SGHVS and FNYEAQ. DNA of the CDR3: TGTGCCAGCAGCCCCCCGAACTGGTACCAAGAGACCCAGTACTTC. Residues: CASSPPNWYQETQYF. Complete variable domain (other parts from reference TRBV7-6 and TRBJ2-5): GAGVSQSPRYKVTKRGQDVALRCDPISGHVSLYWYRQALGQGPEFLTYFNYEAQQDKSGLPNDRFSAERPEGSISTLTIQRTEQRDSAMYRCASSPPNWYQETQYFGPGTRLLVL.

The V gene is TRBV7-2, the J gene TRBJ1-5; D is ambiguous. CDR1 and CDR2 from the germline V gene are SGHTA and FQGNSA. V was shortened by 5 bases and J by 7 bases, with 12 bases between the two germline ends. The CDR3 covers 13 residues. The CDR3 region is CASSARGRQPQHF. In nucleotides, the CDR3 is TGTGCCAGCAGCGCCAGAGGTCGCCAGCCCCAGCATTTT.

Only a few counts were recorded for this clone. The rearrangement links TRBV10-2 to TRBJ2-7, with no clear D. Germline V CDR1 and CDR2: WSHSY, SAAADI. Between the trimmed V and J ends, which lost 6 bases and 6 bases, there was a span of 9 bases. The CDR3 has 11 amino acids. The CDR3 DNA sequence: TGCGCCAGCAGACTGCTTAGCGAGCAGTACTTC. This codes for CASRLLSEQYF.

This clone was seen only once. The chain couples TRBV7-2 to TRBJ1-5; D is ambiguous. This CDR3 contains 15 residues. With 5 bases removed from V and 1 base from J, the gap between germline ends came to 12 bases. From germline, CDR1 is SGHTA and CDR2 FQGNSA. The CDR3 nucleotides are TGTGCCAGCAGCAACCACGGGTACAGCAATCAGCCCCAGCATTTT. Amino acid sequence: CASSNHGYSNQPQHF.